The entry below gives a single TCR beta chain sequence along with its context. Its antigen is undetermined. Following RNA extraction, reverse transcription yielded cDNA that acted as the sequencing template. The data were produced by immunoSEQ multiplex PCR, yet TCRdb's version contains in-frame clones alone and is incomplete. The sample yields 200,000 or so clones, roughly 60% seen once. This sample is drawn from a study of CD8+ T cells in alopecia areata. Study results and caveats: Among the cells sequenced in scalp samples are also the resident alphabeta T cells of normal skin. Relative to normal scalp, lesional scalp, especially alopecia totalis/universalis, showed higher clonality.

As for treatment: oral pan-JAK inhibitor, 5-10 mg twice daily. CDR3 length equals 14 residues. The germline gives CDR1 SGHRS, CDR2 YFSETQ. Deletions cut 0 bases from V and 7 bases from J, with 11 bases between. This specimen consisted of CD4+ T cells sorted from blood, obtained at week 24, from a patient treated with tofacitinib. This chain joins TRBV5-1 and TRBJ2-1, with D perhaps TRBD2 (6 bases). This TCR derives from a human donor with alopecia areata. CDR3 in DNA: TGCGCCAGCAGCTTGGGCCGGGAGAGTAATGAGCAGTTCTTC. It yields the protein CASSLGRESNEQFF.